The 7 T cell receptor beta chains below all came from one sample that was sequenced in a study of T cells in Graves' hyperthyroidism and ophthalmopathy. The TCR beta CDR3 regions underwent amplification using RNA transcripts as the source. First-round RT-PCR of the TCR CDR3 relied on the HTBI primer set. MiXCR, applied by TCRdb to the multiplex PCR reads, yields one record per CDR3 protein. The data hold over 500,000 distinct CDR3 sequences, with roughly 18% observed a single time. The sample consisted of blood. These receptors all stem from a woman under 30 with Graves' ophthalmopathy.

Many counts were recorded for this clonotype. The genes are TRBV10-3 and TRBJ2-2; 9 nucleotides align to TRBD2. Germline loops: CDR1 ENHRY, CDR2 SYGVKD. With V trimmed by 2 bases and J by 2 bases, 3 bases remained unmatched. The CDR3 loop spans 16 amino acids. The CDR3 bases are TGTGCCATCAGTGAGGTGCTAGCGGGAAACACCGGGGAGCTGTTTTTT. It encodes CAISEVLAGNTGELFF.

The table lists this clonotype with many counts. The chain is built from TRBV7-3 and TRBJ2-5; TRBD1 aligns across 8 bases. Germline assignment: CDR1 SGHTA and CDR2 FQGTGA. V was clipped by 5 bases and J by 3 bases; unmatched bases: 2. The CDR3 is 13 residues long. The CDR3 is CASSPQGEETQYF. Written as DNA, the CDR3 is TGTGCCAGCAGCCCACAGGGGGAAGAGACCCAGTACTTC.

The table lists this clonotype with many counts. The junction does not match germline at one end; this may be a read error. The rearrangement uses TRBV7-2 and TRBJ1-5; D is undetermined. Germline values: CDR1 SGHTA, CDR2 FQGNSA. This CDR3 comprises 13 residues. The CDR3: CASSLRQNQPQHF. The CDR3 bases are TGTGCTAGCAGCTTAAGGCAAAATCAGCCCCAGCATTTT.

This clonotype was seen many times. The rearrangement links TRBV6-2 or TRBV6-3 to TRBJ2-1; D is perhaps TRBD2 (6 bases). V shed 2 bases and J shed 0 bases, with 14 bases lying between them. The germline gives CDR1 MNHEY, CDR2 SVGEGT. CDR3 length: 17 amino acids. The CDR3, as DNA: TGTGCCAGCAGTTACCTGCCTGCCGGGGGCTCCTACAATGAGCAGTTCTTC. Its protein is CASSYLPAGGSYNEQFF.

The sample holds a few counts of this clonotype. This rearrangement joins TRBV7-2 to TRBJ1-4; perhaps TRBD1 as D (6 bases). The CDR3 is made up of 14 amino acids. Trimming stripped 1 base from V and 7 bases from J, with 10 bases between. In germline, CDR1 is SGHTA, CDR2 FQGNSA. Here the CDR3 DNA reads TGTGCCAGCAGCTTAGGGGACATCGGTGAAAAACTGTTTTTT. This encodes CASSLGDIGEKLFF.

As for this clonotype: Possible read error: a much larger clone is one base away. The chain has TRBV6-1 and TRBJ2-4, with a weak D call TRBD2 (7 bases). The V gene's germline CDR1 is MNHNS and CDR2 SASEGT. Trimming took 11 bases from V and 7 from J, leaving 18 bases between them. The CDR3 covers 13 residues. The CDR3 region has the DNA TGTGCCGGCACGCGGGGGCAGGAGAACATTCAGTACTTC. The encoded protein is CAGTRGQENIQYF.

In the case of this clonotype: This may arise from a read error, as a much more abundant clone is one base away. The V call is TRBV28, the J call TRBJ1-1; D perhaps matches TRBD1 (6 bases). V gave up 3 bases and J gave up 0 bases, with 11 bases separating them. The CDR3 loop spans 15 amino acids. CDR1 is MDHEN and CDR2 is SYDVKM in the germline V gene. In nucleotides, the CDR3 is TGTGCCAGCAGTTTTAACGCAGGGGTGAACACTGAAGCTTTCTTT. Residues: CASSFNAGVNTEAFF.